This TCR beta chain is drawn from a study of chemoradiotherapy in HPV16-positive cancers (dated by TCRdb to between 2022 and 2023). With respect to the entire study: Using functional T-cell assays on cells from two HPV16-positive patients, the researchers defined candidate HPV-specific T-cell clones and common TCR motifs. The study asked whether T-cell immunity to the HPV oncoproteins E6 and E7 changes during chemoradiotherapy and whether this immunity affects survival. TCR repertoires from roughly 93 patients with HPV-related cancers were then used to track the candidate HPV-specific TCRs and motifs. Broader findings and caveats from the paper: Expansion of candidate HPV-specific clones and E7-related TCR motifs was observed in the tumor microenvironment during treatment, whereas no such expansion was observed for non-HPV-specific T cells. Among HPV16-positive patients, expansion of HPV-responsive T cells during chemoradiotherapy was associated with better recurrence-free survival. The functional definition of HPV-specific T cells was derived from only a couple of HPV16-positive patients, and the survival association was reported for HPV16-positive patients.

Library preparation used the immunoSEQ multiplex PCR assay. Not all clones reach the TCRdb copy of this immuneACCESS table, which keeps in-frame sequences only. Checked studies attribute under half of the gap to unresolved V genes and leave the rest unexplained. This sample gives 5,500 to 8,000 clones in total; roughly 80% of them show up just once. The ten largest clonotypes hold about a sixth of the sample. As concerns this clone: The antigen this receptor binds is unknown. No base quality information exists; no much larger clone differs at one position.

Because repertoires were sampled repeatedly during chemoradiotherapy, clonal expansion in the tumor microenvironment could be followed. Unmatched junction bases come to 5, with V trimmed by 5 bases and J by 4 bases. The CDR3 holds 14 amino acids from the cysteine to the phenylalanine. Left in the record is the CDR3 DNA by itself, 42 bases read in frame from the first base. CDR1 SGHTA and CDR2 FQGNSA are derived from the germline V gene. This sequence uses TRBV7-2 and TRBJ2-5; 9 bases in between match TRBD2. The specimen was taken from a patient who underwent chemoradiotherapy. The sequence was collected from a human donor with HPV-associated anogenital cancer. The nucleotide sequence reads as follows: TGTGCCAGCAGCCCCGGACTAGCGAGAGAGACCCAGTACTTC. The translation is CASSPGLARETQYF. The entire variable domain, with the stretches around the CDR3 drawn from the reference TRBV7-2 and TRBJ2-5 proteins, is GAGVSQSPSNKVTEKGKDVELRCDPISGHTALYWYRQSLGQGLEFLIYFQGNSAPDKSGLPSDRFSAERTGGSVSTLTIQRTQQEDSAVYLCASSPGLARETQYFGPGTRLLVL.